The clone carrying this TCR beta chain was seen ten or more times. Antigen unknown. Amplification from RNA transcripts yielded the TCR beta CDR3 regions. Following a first-round RT-PCR that used HTBI primers, a second-round multiplex PCR was carried out. TCRdb re-called the multiplex PCR reads through MiXCR, storing one row per CDR3 protein. The data hold approximately 210,000 distinct CDR3 sequences, with about 32% observed a single time. This record comes from a study of Graves' ophthalmopathy and Graves' hyperthyroidism. Study observations and caveats: The model's prediction of ophthalmopathy progression had around 70% sensitivity and roughly 77% specificity. Blood shared most expanded thyroid clonotypes above 0.001 frequency.

Orbital computed tomography, together with clinical symptoms, serum thyroxine, TRAb and thyroid ultrasound, was used for diagnosis. Deletions cut 0 bases from V and 2 bases from J, with 11 bases between. CDR3 length: 16 residues. Germline V CDR1 and CDR2: LGHDT, YNNKEL (reference sequence). The sequence came from a middle-aged man with Graves' ophthalmopathy. The chain is built from TRBV3-1 and TRBJ1-3; D is possibly TRBD1 (5 bases). Specimen: peripheral blood. The CDR3 nucleotides read TGTGCCAGCAGCCAAGACCCGACAGCAACTGGAAACACCATATATTTT. This sequence encodes CASSQDPTATGNTIYF.